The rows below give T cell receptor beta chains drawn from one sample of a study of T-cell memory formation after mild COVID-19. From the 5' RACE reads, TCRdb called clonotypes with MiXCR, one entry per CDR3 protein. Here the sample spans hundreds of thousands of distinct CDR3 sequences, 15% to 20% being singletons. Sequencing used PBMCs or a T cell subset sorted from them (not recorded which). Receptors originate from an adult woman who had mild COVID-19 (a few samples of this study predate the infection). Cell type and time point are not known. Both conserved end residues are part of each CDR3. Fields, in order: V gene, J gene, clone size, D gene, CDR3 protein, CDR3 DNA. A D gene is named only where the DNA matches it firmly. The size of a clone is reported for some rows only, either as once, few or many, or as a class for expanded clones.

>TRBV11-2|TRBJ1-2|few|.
CASSLESNGYTF
TGTGCCAGCAGCTTAGAGTCGAATGGCTACACCTTC
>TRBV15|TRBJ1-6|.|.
CATSGLGVLNSPLHF
TGTGCCACCAGCGGATTAGGGGTGTTAAATTCACCCCTCCACTTT
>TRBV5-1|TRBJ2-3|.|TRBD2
CASSLGLAGFRTDTQYF
TGCGCCAGCAGCCTCGGACTAGCGGGGTTTCGCACAGATACGCAGTATTTT
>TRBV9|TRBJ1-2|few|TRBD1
CASSVGAGDSINYGYTF
TGTGCCAGCAGCGTAGGGGCCGGGGACAGCATTAACTATGGCTACACCTTC
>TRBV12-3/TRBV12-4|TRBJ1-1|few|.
CASISGAANTEAFF
TGTGCCAGCATTAGCGGCGCCGCGAACACTGAAGCTTTCTTT
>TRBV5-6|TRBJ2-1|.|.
CASSSSGIKFF
TGTGCCAGCAGCTCCTCTGGGATCAAGTTCTTC
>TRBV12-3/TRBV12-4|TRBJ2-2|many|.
CASSPSGELFF
TGTGCCAGCAGTCCATCCGGGGAGCTGTTTTTT
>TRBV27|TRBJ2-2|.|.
CASSLSWRGRTGELFF
TGTGCCAGCAGTTTATCGTGGAGGGGACGGACCGGGGAGCTGTTTTTT
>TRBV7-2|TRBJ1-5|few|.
CASSYRTGSGNQPQHF
TGTGCCAGCAGCTATCGGACCGGTTCCGGCAATCAGCCCCAGCATTTT
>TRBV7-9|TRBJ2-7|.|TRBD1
CASSFHRGTSEQYF
TGTGCCAGCAGCTTCCACAGGGGTACGAGCGAGCAGTACTTC
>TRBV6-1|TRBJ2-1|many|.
CATYRDRGGGEQFF
TGTGCCACCTACCGGGACAGAGGGGGGGGTGAGCAGTTCTTC
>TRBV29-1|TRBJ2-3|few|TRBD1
CSVGPQQGATDTQYF
TGCAGCGTTGGCCCTCAGCAGGGGGCGACAGATACGCAGTATTTT
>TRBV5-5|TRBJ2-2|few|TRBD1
CASSLGTGDFTGELFF
TGTGCCAGCAGCCTCGGGACAGGGGATTTCACCGGGGAGCTGTTTTTT
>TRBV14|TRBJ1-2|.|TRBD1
CASSQGTGTSYTF
TGTGCCAGCAGCCAAGGGACAGGGACCAGCTACACCTTC
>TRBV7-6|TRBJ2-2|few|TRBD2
CASTPTSGLTGELFF
TGTGCCAGCACCCCAACTAGCGGGCTTACCGGGGAGCTGTTTTTT
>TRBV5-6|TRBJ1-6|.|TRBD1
CASSLPGQGSSPLHF
TGTGCCAGCAGCTTGCCGGGACAGGGAAGCTCACCCCTCCACTTT
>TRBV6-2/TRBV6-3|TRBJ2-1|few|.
CASRGVGQFF
TGTGCCAGCAGAGGGGTTGGTCAGTTCTTC
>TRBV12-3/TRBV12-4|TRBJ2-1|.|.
CASSPRGQSSYNEQFF
TGTGCCAGCAGCCCTCGAGGGCAGAGCTCCTACAATGAGCAGTTCTTC
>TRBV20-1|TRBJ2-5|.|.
CSASRGPQETQYF
TGCAGTGCTAGCAGGGGCCCCCAAGAGACCCAGTACTTC
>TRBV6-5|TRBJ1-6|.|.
CASSHGTVNNSPLHF
TGTGCCAGCAGCCACGGGACGGTGAATAATTCACCCCTCCACTTT
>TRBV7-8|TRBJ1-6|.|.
CASSKQGLGSPLHF
TGTGCCAGCAGCAAACAGGGATTGGGTTCACCCCTCCACTTT
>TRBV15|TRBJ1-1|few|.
CATSRDRGQIEAFF
TGTGCCACCAGCAGAGACCGAGGACAGATAGAAGCTTTCTTT
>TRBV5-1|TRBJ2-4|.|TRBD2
CASSGGLAGFGENIQYF
TGCGCCAGCAGCGGGGGACTAGCGGGGTTTGGGGAAAACATTCAGTACTTC
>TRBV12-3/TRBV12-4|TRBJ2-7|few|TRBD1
CASSTSPGQGLGEQYF
TGTGCCAGCAGCACCTCGCCGGGACAGGGTCTGGGGGAGCAGTACTTC
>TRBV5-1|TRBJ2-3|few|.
CASSLANEVDTQYF
TGCGCCAGCAGCTTGGCCAATGAGGTAGATACGCAGTATTTT
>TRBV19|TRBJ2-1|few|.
CASKAVLTYNEQFF
TGTGCCAGCAAAGCGGTTCTTACCTACAATGAGCAGTTCTTC
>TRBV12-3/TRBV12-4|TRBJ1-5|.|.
CASSLRGREGQPQHF
TGTGCCAGCAGTTTGAGGGGTAGGGAGGGTCAGCCCCAGCATTTT
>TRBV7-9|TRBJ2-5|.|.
CASSFGRTQETQYF
TGTGCCAGCAGCTTCGGCCGGACCCAAGAGACCCAGTACTTC
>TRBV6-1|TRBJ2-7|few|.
CASSEALPGWREQYF
TGTGCCAGCAGTGAAGCGCTTCCGGGATGGAGGGAGCAGTACTTC
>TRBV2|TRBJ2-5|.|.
CASSAAPPPLQETQYF
TGTGCCAGCAGTGCAGCCCCGCCCCCATTACAAGAGACCCAGTACTTC
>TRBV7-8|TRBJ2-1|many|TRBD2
CASSDRTSGSTSSYNEQFF
TGTGCCAGCAGCGACAGGACTAGCGGGAGTACAAGCTCCTACAATGAGCAGTTCTTC
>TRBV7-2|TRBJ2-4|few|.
CASSFSGRQGNIQYF
TGTGCCAGCAGCTTTTCAGGGCGGCAGGGGAACATTCAGTACTTC
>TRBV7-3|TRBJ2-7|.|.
CASRGEQYF
TGTGCCAGCAGGGGGGAGCAGTACTTC
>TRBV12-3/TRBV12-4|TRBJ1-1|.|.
CASRWFRNTEAFF
TGTGCCAGCAGGTGGTTCAGGAACACTGAAGCTTTCTTT
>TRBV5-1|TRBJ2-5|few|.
CASSPLDNGETQYF
TGCGCCAGCAGCCCCCTGGACAACGGAGAGACCCAGTACTTC
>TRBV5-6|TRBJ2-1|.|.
CTSSPIPADEQFF
TGTACCAGCAGCCCAATCCCCGCGGATGAGCAGTTCTTC
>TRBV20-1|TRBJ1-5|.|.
CSANADTREGQPQHF
TGCAGTGCCAACGCCGATACAAGGGAAGGCCAGCCCCAGCATTTT
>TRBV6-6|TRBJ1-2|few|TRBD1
CASSDRDRAPGYTF
TGTGCCAGCAGTGACCGGGACAGGGCCCCTGGCTACACCTTC
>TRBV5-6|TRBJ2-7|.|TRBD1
CASSPQGASHEQYF
TGTGCCAGCAGCCCACAGGGGGCATCCCACGAGCAGTACTTC
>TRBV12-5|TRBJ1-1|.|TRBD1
CASGNYIRVRETGGKAEAFF
TGTGCTAGTGGCAACTACATAAGGGTCCGAGAGACAGGGGGAAAAGCTGAAGCTTTCTTT
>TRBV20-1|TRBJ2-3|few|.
CSARDQGGGTDTQYF
TGCAGTGCTAGAGATCAGGGGGGAGGCACAGATACGCAGTATTTT
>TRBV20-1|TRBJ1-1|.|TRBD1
CSALGTGRKNTEAFF
TGCAGTGCTCTCGGGACAGGGCGGAAAAACACTGAAGCTTTCTTT
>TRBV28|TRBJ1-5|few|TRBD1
CASSPGTAHQPQHF
TGTGCCAGCAGTCCCGGGACAGCGCATCAGCCCCAGCATTTT
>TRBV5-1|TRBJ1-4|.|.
CASSLGTLGTNEKLFF
TGCGCCAGCAGCTTGGGGACACTCGGAACTAATGAAAAACTGTTTTTT
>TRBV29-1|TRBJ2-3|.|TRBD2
CSVEVKGITSGRDFPPDTQYF
TGCAGCGTTGAGGTGAAGGGGATCACTAGCGGGAGGGACTTCCCCCCAGATACGCAGTATTTT
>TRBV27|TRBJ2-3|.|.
CASSPFPRPSTDTQYF
TGTGCCAGCAGTCCCTTCCCCAGACCTAGCACAGATACGCAGTATTTT
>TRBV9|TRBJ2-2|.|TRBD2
CASSVATGLAGATGELFF
TGTGCCAGCAGCGTAGCTACCGGGCTAGCGGGGGCCACCGGGGAGCTGTTTTTT
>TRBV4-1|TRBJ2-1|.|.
CASSQDRIREMIMRSEQFF
TGCGCCAGCAGCCAAGATAGGATTAGGGAAATGATCATGAGGTCTGAGCAGTTCTTC
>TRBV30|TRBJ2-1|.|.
CASGGNGNEQFF
TGTGCCTCCGGCGGGAATGGTAATGAGCAGTTCTTC
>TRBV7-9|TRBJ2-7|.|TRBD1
CASSTDRAEQYF
TGTGCCAGCAGCACAGACAGGGCCGAGCAGTACTTC
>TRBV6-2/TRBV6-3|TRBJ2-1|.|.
CASSYRVFSYNEQFF
TGTGCCAGCAGTTATAGGGTTTTCTCCTACAATGAGCAGTTCTTC
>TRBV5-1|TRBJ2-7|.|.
CASSFDRSTYEQYF
TGCGCCAGCAGCTTCGACAGGAGTACGTACGAGCAGTACTTC
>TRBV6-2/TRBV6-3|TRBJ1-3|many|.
CASNQRDRIFSGNTIYF
TGTGCCAGCAACCAACGGGACCGAATCTTCTCTGGAAACACCATATATTTT